Listed below are T cell receptor beta chains from one sample, sequenced in a study of shared clonotypes between healthy human individuals. Clones were sequenced by immunoSEQ multiplex PCR, and TCRdb holds only the in-frame ones, with some missing. This sample carries 2 million to 2.5 million clones, 93% of them seen once, and the ten largest clones take under 0.45%. What was sequenced was naive CD4+ T cells from PBMCs. These receptors were collected from a man between 18 and 29 years old in good health. Some clones in this sample may be carry-over from other donors' samples. CDR3s include the opening cysteine and the closing phenylalanine or tryptophan. The D gene is left open where the match is weak. Part of the rows lack a size; the others show once, few, many or a class for expanded clones.

abundance: .
v_gene: TRBV5-1
d_gene: .
j_gene: TRBJ1-4
CDR3aa: CASSLGGGGEKLFF
CDR3nt: TGCGCCAGCAGCTTGGGCGGAGGTGGTGAAAAACTGTTTTTT

abundance: .
v_gene: TRBV28
d_gene: .
j_gene: TRBJ2-3
CDR3aa: CASSLLSADTQYF
CDR3nt: TGTGCCAGCAGTTTATTATCTGCAGATACGCAGTATTTT

abundance: .
v_gene: TRBV5-1
d_gene: .
j_gene: TRBJ1-3
CDR3aa: CASSLTGTTGNTIYF
CDR3nt: TGCGCCAGCAGCTTAACCGGGACAACCGGAAACACCATATATTTT

abundance: .
v_gene: TRBV7-3
d_gene: .
j_gene: TRBJ2-2
CDR3aa: CASSQEVITGELFF
CDR3nt: TGTGCCAGCAGCCAAGAAGTAATAACCGGGGAGCTGTTTTTT

abundance: .
v_gene: TRBV27
d_gene: .
j_gene: TRBJ2-7
CDR3aa: CASSTPGRVLEQYF
CDR3nt: TGTGCCAGCAGCACACCTGGCAGGGTCCTCGAGCAGTACTTC

abundance: .
v_gene: TRBV14
d_gene: TRBD1
j_gene: TRBJ2-6
CDR3aa: CASSQRQGAGANVLTF
CDR3nt: TGTGCCAGCAGCCAGAGACAGGGAGCAGGGGCCAACGTCCTGACTTTC

abundance: .
v_gene: TRBV28
d_gene: TRBD2
j_gene: TRBJ2-2
CDR3aa: CASSAWGTSVSGELFF
CDR3nt: TGTGCCAGCAGTGCCTGGGGGACTAGCGTCTCCGGGGAGCTGTTTTTT

abundance: .
v_gene: TRBV5-4
d_gene: .
j_gene: TRBJ2-5
CDR3aa: CASPAGGTETQYF
CDR3nt: TGTGCCAGCCCAGCGGGCGGGACGGAGACCCAGTACTTC

abundance: .
v_gene: TRBV28
d_gene: .
j_gene: TRBJ1-4
CDR3aa: CASSPGQATNEKLFF
CDR3nt: TGTGCCAGCAGCCCCGGGCAGGCAACTAATGAAAAACTGTTTTTT

abundance: .
v_gene: TRBV20-1
d_gene: .
j_gene: TRBJ2-3
CDR3aa: CSARGPDTQYF
CDR3nt: TGCAGTGCTAGAGGTCCAGATACGCAGTATTTT

abundance: .
v_gene: TRBV6-5
d_gene: .
j_gene: TRBJ1-1
CDR3aa: CASSFGRMGEAFF
CDR3nt: TGTGCCAGCAGTTTCGGGAGGATGGGTGAAGCTTTCTTT

abundance: once
v_gene: TRBV7-9
d_gene: TRBD2
j_gene: TRBJ2-1
CDR3aa: CASSPRGGIYNEQFF
CDR3nt: TGTGCCAGCAGCCCCCGGGGAGGGATCTACAATGAGCAGTTCTTC

abundance: .
v_gene: TRBV7-2
d_gene: .
j_gene: TRBJ1-2
CDR3aa: CASSFFAGYTF
CDR3nt: TGTGCCAGCAGCTTTTTCGCTGGCTACACCTTC

abundance: once
v_gene: TRBV5-1
d_gene: TRBD1
j_gene: TRBJ2-5
CDR3aa: CASSPPGQGDLGQETQYF
CDR3nt: TGCGCCAGCAGCCCACCGGGACAGGGGGACTTGGGTCAAGAGACCCAGTACTTC

abundance: .
v_gene: TRBV11-3
d_gene: .
j_gene: TRBJ2-2
CDR3aa: CASSLEGPDTGELFF
CDR3nt: TGTGCCAGCAGCTTGGAAGGACCGGACACCGGGGAGCTGTTTTTT

abundance: .
v_gene: TRBV6-6
d_gene: .
j_gene: TRBJ1-3
CDR3aa: CASTNVYTIYF
CDR3nt: TGTGCCAGCACCAATGTTTACACCATATATTTT

abundance: .
v_gene: TRBV2
d_gene: .
j_gene: TRBJ1-5
CDR3aa: CASTVGTLGGNQPQHF
CDR3nt: TGTGCCAGCACTGTCGGTACCTTGGGGGGCAATCAGCCCCAGCATTTT

abundance: .
v_gene: TRBV6-1
d_gene: TRBD1
j_gene: TRBJ1-2
CDR3aa: CASSEGGQGAIGYTF
CDR3nt: TGTGCCAGCAGTGAAGGAGGACAGGGGGCGATCGGCTACACCTTC

abundance: .
v_gene: TRBV7-9
d_gene: TRBD1
j_gene: TRBJ2-5
CDR3aa: CASSSGQGLENYF
CDR3nt: TGTGCCAGCAGCTCAGGACAGGGATTAGAGAATTACTTC

abundance: .
v_gene: TRBV19
d_gene: .
j_gene: TRBJ2-3
CDR3aa: CASSIVRLAATDTQYF
CDR3nt: TGTGCCAGTAGTATAGTTCGCCTGGCGGCCACAGATACGCAGTATTTT

abundance: .
v_gene: TRBV5-1
d_gene: TRBD2
j_gene: TRBJ2-5
CDR3aa: CASSLGLREGLETQYF
CDR3nt: TGCGCCAGCAGCTTGGGGCTGCGGGAGGGCCTTGAGACCCAGTACTTC

abundance: .
v_gene: TRBV7-9
d_gene: .
j_gene: TRBJ1-1
CDR3aa: CASRPGRWTEAFF
CDR3nt: TGTGCCAGCAGGCCAGGGAGATGGACTGAAGCTTTCTTT

abundance: .
v_gene: TRBV7-3
d_gene: .
j_gene: TRBJ1-3
CDR3aa: CASSRGTGSGNTIYF
CDR3nt: TGTGCCAGCAGCCGGGGAACGGGCTCTGGAAACACCATATATTTT

abundance: .
v_gene: TRBV13
d_gene: TRBD2
j_gene: TRBJ2-1
CDR3aa: CASSPPLADNEQFF
CDR3nt: TGTGCCAGCAGCCCTCCGCTAGCGGACAATGAGCAGTTCTTC

abundance: .
v_gene: TRBV29-1
d_gene: .
j_gene: TRBJ2-1
CDR3aa: CSARDGVYNEQFF
CDR3nt: TGCAGCGCCCGGGACGGAGTCTACAATGAGCAGTTCTTC

abundance: .
v_gene: TRBV5-4
d_gene: TRBD1
j_gene: TRBJ1-1
CDR3aa: CASSPSTGRMNTEAFF
CDR3nt: TGTGCCAGCAGCCCCTCGACAGGGCGTATGAACACTGAAGCTTTCTTT

abundance: .
v_gene: TRBV11-2
d_gene: .
j_gene: TRBJ2-1
CDR3aa: CASSLGLGSNEQFF
CDR3nt: TGTGCCAGCAGCTTAGGACTGGGCAGCAATGAGCAGTTCTTC

abundance: few
v_gene: TRBV27
d_gene: .
j_gene: TRBJ1-6
CDR3aa: CASSSLLESPLHF
CDR3nt: TGTGCCAGCAGTTCCCTCCTTGAATCACCCCTCCACTTT

abundance: .
v_gene: TRBV6-4
d_gene: TRBD2
j_gene: TRBJ2-1
CDR3aa: CAREPPGLAPEQFF
CDR3nt: TGTGCCAGGGAACCTCCGGGACTAGCGCCCGAGCAGTTCTTC

abundance: .
v_gene: TRBV28
d_gene: .
j_gene: TRBJ2-3
CDR3aa: CASSLRPSFADTQYF
CDR3nt: TGTGCCAGCAGTTTAAGGCCTAGTTTCGCAGATACGCAGTATTTT

abundance: .
v_gene: TRBV27
d_gene: .
j_gene: TRBJ2-5
CDR3aa: CASSAGIRETQYF
CDR3nt: TGTGCCAGCAGTGCAGGAATTCGGGAGACCCAGTACTTC

abundance: .
v_gene: TRBV11-2
d_gene: TRBD2
j_gene: TRBJ2-5
CDR3aa: CASSLDPGGAKQYF
CDR3nt: TGTGCCAGCAGCTTAGACCCGGGGGGGGCCAAGCAGTACTTC

abundance: .
v_gene: TRBV5-4
d_gene: .
j_gene: TRBJ1-1
CDR3aa: CASSLGQMNTEAFF
CDR3nt: TGTGCCAGCAGCCTCGGACAGATGAACACTGAAGCTTTCTTT

abundance: .
v_gene: TRBV28
d_gene: .
j_gene: TRBJ1-3
CDR3aa: CASSGPGPGNTIYF
CDR3nt: TGTGCCAGCAGCGGGCCGGGACCTGGAAACACCATATATTTT

abundance: .
v_gene: TRBV19
d_gene: .
j_gene: TRBJ1-1
CDR3aa: CASSGWVEAFF
CDR3nt: TGTGCCAGTAGTGGATGGGTTGAAGCCTTCTTT

abundance: .
v_gene: TRBV6-5
d_gene: .
j_gene: TRBJ2-7
CDR3aa: CASSYQGTYEQYF
CDR3nt: TGTGCCAGCAGTTACCAGGGAACCTACGAGCAGTACTTC

abundance: .
v_gene: TRBV28
d_gene: TRBD1
j_gene: TRBJ1-1
CDR3aa: CASSLWAGGGGEAFF
CDR3nt: TGTGCCAGCAGTTTATGGGCAGGGGGCGGAGGTGAAGCTTTCTTT

abundance: few
v_gene: TRBV23-1
d_gene: TRBD2
j_gene: TRBJ2-4
CDR3aa: CASSQSPRAGGRNIQYF
CDR3nt: TGCGCCAGCAGTCAATCCCCTCGAGCGGGAGGTCGGAACATTCAGTACTTC

abundance: .
v_gene: TRBV5-6
d_gene: .
j_gene: TRBJ1-1
CDR3aa: CASSLLQGRGTEAFF
CDR3nt: TGTGCCAGCAGCTTGCTGCAGGGACGGGGAACTGAAGCTTTCTTT

abundance: .
v_gene: TRBV5-1
d_gene: .
j_gene: TRBJ2-1
CDR3aa: CASSPSHYGGKYNEQFF
CDR3nt: TGCGCCAGCAGCCCATCACACTATGGCGGGAAGTACAATGAGCAGTTCTTC

abundance: .
v_gene: TRBV19
d_gene: TRBD2
j_gene: TRBJ2-1
CDR3aa: CASRLAGYNEQFF
CDR3nt: TGTGCCAGTAGACTAGCGGGTTACAATGAGCAGTTCTTC

abundance: .
v_gene: TRBV9
d_gene: .
j_gene: TRBJ2-1
CDR3aa: CASSRLFSYNEQFF
CDR3nt: TGTGCCAGCAGCCGACTATTCTCCTACAATGAGCAGTTCTTC

abundance: .
v_gene: TRBV7-3
d_gene: .
j_gene: TRBJ2-3
CDR3aa: CASSLTGVIPDTQYF
CDR3nt: TGTGCCAGCAGCTTAACTGGTGTTATTCCAGATACGCAGTATTTT

abundance: few
v_gene: TRBV7-8
d_gene: TRBD1
j_gene: TRBJ1-2
CDR3aa: CASSSQGADYGYTF
CDR3nt: TGTGCCAGCAGCTCCCAGGGGGCGGACTATGGCTACACCTTC

abundance: .
v_gene: TRBV6-1
d_gene: TRBD1
j_gene: TRBJ2-7
CDR3aa: CASGQGLYYEQYF
CDR3nt: TGTGCCAGCGGACAGGGGCTTTACTACGAGCAGTACTTC

abundance: .
v_gene: TRBV6-5
d_gene: .
j_gene: TRBJ1-4
CDR3aa: CASTRLSSTNEKLFF
CDR3nt: TGTGCCAGCACCCGCTTGTCCTCAACTAATGAAAAACTGTTTTTT

abundance: .
v_gene: TRBV29-1
d_gene: .
j_gene: TRBJ1-3
CDR3aa: CSAGLSSGNTIYF
CDR3nt: TGCAGCGCGGGATTAAGCTCTGGAAACACCATATATTTT

abundance: .
v_gene: TRBV11-3
d_gene: TRBD2
j_gene: TRBJ2-7
CDR3aa: CASSSGLAGGHEQYF
CDR3nt: TGTGCCAGCAGCTCAGGACTAGCGGGAGGCCACGAGCAGTACTTC

abundance: .
v_gene: TRBV18
d_gene: TRBD1
j_gene: TRBJ2-1
CDR3aa: CASSPGTGFNEQFF
CDR3nt: TGTGCCAGCTCCCCCGGGACAGGTTTCAATGAGCAGTTCTTC

abundance: .
v_gene: TRBV6-1
d_gene: TRBD1
j_gene: TRBJ1-2
CDR3aa: CASSVRDSYGYTF
CDR3nt: TGTGCCAGCAGTGTACGGGACAGCTATGGCTACACCTTC

abundance: once
v_gene: TRBV5-8
d_gene: .
j_gene: TRBJ1-2
CDR3aa: CASSSPAANYGYTF
CDR3nt: TGTGCCAGCAGCTCCCCGGCGGCTAACTATGGCTACACCTTC

abundance: .
v_gene: TRBV2
d_gene: .
j_gene: TRBJ2-6
CDR3aa: CASRYESSGANVLTF
CDR3nt: TGTGCCAGTAGGTATGAGAGCTCTGGGGCCAACGTCCTGACTTTC